This T cell receptor (beta chain) was retrieved from a study of CD4+ T cells in melanoma. Between the trimmed V and J ends, which lost 5 bases and 4 bases, there was a span of 11 bases. The CDR3 is 13 residues long. In germline, CDR1 is SGHDN, CDR2 FVKESK. The table lists this clone with a few counts. What it recognizes is unknown. Here immunoSEQ multiplex PCR was the method, and the copy in TCRdb shows in-frame clones only, minus some. In the table there are over 8,000 clones, 60% to 75% of which are singletons. The study's findings and limits: CD8+ T cell, macrophage and B cell function reportedly correlated with neoantigen-specific CD4+ T cells. Reportedly, melanoma neoantigen-specific CD4+ T cells showed varied differentiation states.

The sample taken for sequencing was cells from a culture (not recorded whether cultured in vitro). The chain recombines TRBV14 with TRBJ1-2; D gene ambiguous. The receptor was isolated from a human donor with melanoma. CDR3 in amino acids: CASSEGRSYGYTF. Written as DNA, the CDR3 is TGTGCCAGCAGCGAAGGGAGGAGCTATGGCTACACCTTC.